This T cell receptor beta chain came from a study of control samples from healthy donors and cancer patients. The table came from immunoSEQ multiplex PCR; TCRdb's copy has only in-frame clones and leaves some out. The repertoire holds 140,000 or so clones, with roughly 90% as singletons. Germline loops: CDR1 LNHDA, CDR2 SQIVND (reference sequence). The CDR3 contains 14 residues. V was cut by 7 bases and J by 2 bases, with 13 bases left in between. The V call is TRBV19, the J call TRBJ2-3; D is uncertain. This TCR derives from a man younger than 40 in good health. The sample taken for sequencing was blood. CDR3 sequence reads: CASKGPQITDTQYF. The CDR3, as DNA: TGTGCCAGTAAAGGTCCGCAGATCACAGATACGCAGTATTTT.